This T cell receptor (beta chain) was identified during a study of PD-L1 blockade in urothelial cancer (dated by TCRdb to about 2017). In terms of the full investigation: Therapy was started in the mid-2010s for all patients, and atezolizumab 1,200 mg was administered intravenously every 3 weeks. Blood samples were analyzed 3 weeks after the start of treatment (second dose) and 6 weeks after the start of treatment. Durable clinical benefit was achieved by nine patients and was not achieved by 20 patients. Progression-free survival longer than 6 months counted as durable clinical benefit, and TCR features were additionally tested against both progression-free and overall survival. Patients had an ECOG performance status of 0 or 1 and had received between 0 and 3 prior chemotherapy regimens. Whole exome sequencing and RNA sequencing of pretreatment tumors were performed alongside TCR sequencing in the same patients. Pretreatment blood TCR-seq was available for about 28 patients, at least one posttreatment blood collection was obtained for some 24 patients, and tumor TCR-seq was available for some 24 patients. Blood samples gave median yields of about 150,000 T cells and approximately 80,000 unique TCRs, along with a median clonality of 0.080. About 90% of the roughly 29 patients were identified as males with urothelial cancer of bladder origin, and a prior smoking history was reported by 18 of 29 patients. Pretreatment tumor samples and matched peripheral blood, collected serially before and after atezolizumab treatment, underwent TCR sequencing. The study was an exploratory multi-omic analysis of somatic, immune and clinical correlates of response to PD-L1 blockade with atezolizumab in urothelial cancer.

Synthetic TCR analog templates were spiked into each PCR so that absolute template abundance could be estimated from read counts. TCRbeta CDR3 regions were amplified from genomic DNA with bias-controlled V and J gene primers using the immunoSEQ assay. Sequencing of rearranged TCRbeta segments was done at approximately 20X coverage. The source study handled its data this way. Clustering was used to correct sequencing errors, and CDR3s were annotated against IMGT to assign V, D and J genes. Downstream analyses used only productive TCRbeta rearrangements and left out out-of-frame or stop-codon sequences. Clonality was computed as one minus Shannon entropy normalized by the log of the number of unique productive sequences. Fisher's exact test with Benjamini-Hochberg correction, at a threshold of adjusted p below 0.01, was used to find clones that differed between time points or between blood and tumor. What TCRdb holds here is the immuneACCESS table cut down to in-frame rearrangements. Part of the clones is not present; checked against another copy, under half of the missing clones reflect an unresolved V gene, and the others are unexplained. V, J and clone size are those of that table, while D and trimming were read from the DNA. This sample gives tens of thousands of clones in total; around four fifths of them show up just once. Of the sample, approximately 6.7% falls within the top ten clones.

V is pared back by 1 base and J by 3 bases, with 17 bases lying between the germline termini. CDR1 and CDR2 are read off the germline V gene (reference sequence) as SEHNR and FQNEAQ. The CDR3 runs 17 amino acids, cysteine and phenylalanine included. Only the CDR3 portion is preserved as DNA: 51 bases, with reading frame beginning at the first base. The meaning of the sample's time point label: pretreatment peripheral blood. The cohort comprised 25 to 35 patients with locally advanced or metastatic urothelial carcinoma treated at Memorial Sloan Kettering on a trial protocol. Peripheral blood mononuclear cells were collected pretreatment and during treatment, at between 1 and 8 total time points per patient. The Qiagen DNeasy Blood extraction kit was used to purify genomic DNA from total PBMCs and tumor samples. PBMCs were collected pretreatment and during treatment, and were isolated and stored as previously described.

As to this clone: There is no known antigen for this receptor. Base qualities are missing; no much larger clone stands one base away.

What the study reported, not specific to this receptor: Small sample size (n ≈ 29) and many exploratory analyses mean the results are intended to be hypothesis-generating. Patients with durable benefit showed greater expansion of tumor-associated TCR clones in peripheral blood 3 weeks after starting treatment (n ≈ 22, p = 0.022). A pretreatment peripheral blood TCR clonality below the median was linked to improved progression-free and overall survival.

This receptor chain uses TRBV7-9 and TRBJ2-3, with a tentative D gene TRBD2 over 7 matching bases. The specimen comprised PBMCs, sampled around atezolizumab (anti-PD-L1) treatment. The receptor was derived from a man aged 40-55 years with urothelial cancer. The CDR3 is CASSLGSAGARTDTQYF. The DNA reads TGTGCCAGCAGCTTAGGGTCCGCGGGGGCGCGGACAGATACGCAGTATTTT. Supplemented by the reference TRBV7-9 and TRBJ2-3 proteins around the CDR3, the complete variable domain is DTGVSQNPRHKITKRGQNVTFRCDPISEHNRLYWYRQTLGQGPEFLTYFQNEAQLEKSRLLSDRFSAERPKGSFSTLEIQRTEQGDSAMYLCASSLGSAGARTDTQYFGPGTRLTVL.